This TCR beta chain was profiled in a study of prognosis after radiotherapy for stage I lung cancer. Study-level information: Patients were enrolled between April 2018 and early 2019 (all with stage I non-small cell lung cancer).

General study findings and limits: Patients given stereotactic body radiation therapy showed fewer unique TCR clones afterward, median around 9,500 versus 6,500.

A word on this clonotype: Its antigen is unknown. A single base separates this from a much larger clone, so it may be a read error.

Genomic DNA served as the source from which two-round multiplex PCR generated TCR beta CDR3 amplicons. Primers specific to each TRBV and TRBJ gene were used in first-round PCR. One entry per CDR3 protein, called by TCRdb with MiXCR from the multiplex PCR reads. The sample includes around 20,000 distinct CDR3 sequences, 35% to 45% of them seen just once. In germline, CDR1 is LNHDA, CDR2 SQIVND (reference sequence). The CDR3 extends over 15 amino acids. The source of this sequence is a donor over 45 with non-small cell lung cancer. Here the sequenced sample was PBMCs, taken before or after stereotactic body radiation therapy (not recorded which). This chain links TRBV19 with TRBJ1-1; D remains unclear. In nucleotides, the CDR3 is TGTTCCAGTAGTATACCACGGGGAATGAACACTGAAGCTTTCTTT. It translates to CSSSIPRGMNTEAFF. The full variable domain, in which reference TRBV19 and TRBJ1-1 provide the parts outside the CDR3, is DGGITQSPKYLFRKEGQNVTLSCEQNLNHDAMYWYRQDPGQGLRLIYYSQIVNDFQKGDIAEGYSVSREKKESFPLTVTSAQKNPTAFYLCSSSIPRGMNTEAFFGQGTRLTVV.